The subject of this entry is one TCR beta chain. The data originate from a study of CD8 T cells in Susac syndrome. It was with random hexamers that roughly 0.5 to 1 ug RNA was reverse transcribed. TCRdb itself ran the immunoSEQ multiplex PCR reads through MiXCR, one entry per CDR3 protein. There are 130,000 or so distinct CDR3 sequences in the sample; roughly 76% occur only once, and roughly 0.5% lies in the top ten. Negative isolation yielded CD4+ and CD8+ T cells, and FACS enriched TEMRA cells. The sequence was obtained from a human donor with multiple sclerosis. The sample comprised CD8+ T cells from PBMCs.

This CDR3 is CSAREMRSTVPKEQFF. CDR3 DNA: TGCAGTGCTAGAGAGATGCGGTCAACAGTACCCAAGGAGCAGTTCTTC. V gene TRBV20-1 combines with J gene TRBJ2-1; D remains ambiguous. The germline V gene has CDR1 DFQATT and CDR2 SNEGSKA (reference sequence). This CDR3 has 16 residues. V was pared by 0 bases and J by 10 bases, with 22 bases between.